This note documents a single T cell receptor beta chain sequence. Its antigen remains unidentified. This record belongs to a study of cytomegalovirus exposure and HLA in healthy donors. Study-wide points: The study reported that TCR beta sequences accurately predicted HLA-A and HLA-B alleles in most subjects.

Losses at the gene ends were 5 bases for V and 7 bases for J; bases not matched to a gene: 7. CDR1 SEHNR and CDR2 FQNEAQ come from the germline V gene (reference sequence). This CDR3 has 15 amino acids. It was with 60 Vbeta and 13 Jbeta primers that the PCR ran. TCRdb's copy holds only in-frame clones and misses some; the assay was immunoSEQ multiplex PCR. The data hold 150,000 to 200,000 clones, with approximately 71% observed a single time. Sequenced material: PBMCs. This TCR derives from a woman aged 18-35 years in good health and CMV-seropositive. J is TRBJ1-6 and V is TRBV7-9, with TRBD1 matching over 8 bases. The DNA for the CDR3 is TGTGCCAGCAGCCCGCCGGGACAGGAAAATTCACCCCTCCACTTT. This sequence encodes CASSPPGQENSPLHF. Variable domain in full (rest from reference TRBV7-9 and TRBJ1-6): DTGVSQNPRHKITKRGQNVTFRCDPISEHNRLYWYRQTLGQGPEFLTYFQNEAQLEKSRLLSDRFSAERPKGSFSTLEIQRTEQGDSAMYLCASSPPGQENSPLHFGNGTRLTVT.